A selection of T cell receptor beta chains follows, all from one sample in a study of blood T cell repertoires in COVID-19. Sequenced by immunoSEQ multiplex PCR; TCRdb stores in-frame clones only, minus some. The table includes about 130,000 clones, about four fifths detected once. The specimen sequenced was peripheral blood. These receptors originate from a man aged 35 to 55 with active or convalescent COVID-19. Both conserved end residues are part of each CDR3. The D gene is left open where the match is weak. Clone size is not always given. Where it is, it says once, few, many or a class for expanded clones.

v_call,clone_size,j_call,d_call,cdr3_nt,cdr3_aa
TRBV2,NA,TRBJ1-2,NA,TGTGCCAGCAGTGAACAGGGTAATGGCTATGGCTACACCTTC,CASSEQGNGYGYTF
TRBV7-3,NA,TRBJ2-5,TRBD1,TGTGCCAGCAGCCGAGGGACAGGGGGCGTGGAGACCCAGTACTTC,CASSRGTGGVETQYF
TRBV5-5,NA,TRBJ1-3,TRBD1,TGTGCCAGCAGCTATAATGACAGGGCTGGAAACACCATATATTTT,CASSYNDRAGNTIYF
TRBV6-1,NA,TRBJ2-5,NA,TGTGCCAGCAGTGAAGGGGCCCGGGAGACCCAGTACTTC,CASSEGARETQYF
TRBV19,NA,TRBJ2-2,TRBD1,TGTGCCAGTAGTAAACGGGACAGAAACACCGGGGAGCTGTTTTTT,CASSKRDRNTGELFF
TRBV19,NA,TRBJ1-1,TRBD1,TGTGCCAGTAGTTACGACAGGGGCACTGAAGCTTTCTTT,CASSYDRGTEAFF
TRBV11-2,once,TRBJ1-3,TRBD1,TGTGCCAGCAGCTCCCGGGACAGGCACTCTGGAAACACCATATATTTT,CASSSRDRHSGNTIYF
TRBV19,once,TRBJ1-2,TRBD1,TGTGCCAGTAGACACTCGGGGACAGCAGCAAACTATGGCTACACCTTC,CASRHSGTAANYGYTF
TRBV6-5,NA,TRBJ1-4,NA,TGTGCCAGCAGTCGTAGTCTGGTAACTAATGAAAAACTGTTTTTT,CASSRSLVTNEKLFF
TRBV4-2,NA,TRBJ1-6,NA,TGTGCCAGCAGCCAAGATGGGTCGCAGGGCTCCTATAATTCACCCCTCCACTTT,CASSQDGSQGSYNSPLHF
TRBV12-5,NA,TRBJ1-5,TRBD1,TGTGCTAGTGGTTTGGTTCAGGGACAGGGCCAGCCCCAGCATTTT,CASGLVQGQGQPQHF
TRBV6-6,NA,TRBJ2-2,NA,TGTGCCAGCATCCGACCGGGGGAGGTAGGGTCCGGGGAGCTGTTTTTT,CASIRPGEVGSGELFF
TRBV19,once,TRBJ1-6,NA,TGTGCCAGTAGCCACGGACAGACCTTACTTAATTCACCCCTCCACTTT,CASSHGQTLLNSPLHF
TRBV29-1,NA,TRBJ1-4,NA,TGCAGCGTTTGGGACAAAACAATTAGTGGTGAAAAACTGTTTTTT,CSVWDKTISGEKLFF
TRBV29-1,once,TRBJ1-1,NA,TGCAGCGTTGAAGGGCAGGCGGAGGGGGAAGCTTTCTTT,CSVEGQAEGEAFF
TRBV5-1,once,TRBJ2-2,TRBD2,TGCGCCAGCAACGCCGGGACTAGCGGGGGAACCGGGGAGCTGTTTTTT,CASNAGTSGGTGELFF
TRBV11-3,NA,TRBJ2-5,NA,TGTGCCAGCAGCCGTGGTCTTTCAGATTCCCAAGAGACCCAGTACTTC,CASSRGLSDSQETQYF
TRBV19,NA,TRBJ1-1,NA,TGTGCCAGTAGCCCTCTCATGACAGGAGTCATGAACACTGAAGCTTTCTTT,CASSPLMTGVMNTEAFF
TRBV7-9,NA,TRBJ1-1,TRBD1,TGTGCCAGCAGCCGAGGGACAGGGGCGAACACTGAAGCTTTCTTT,CASSRGTGANTEAFF
TRBV6-2/TRBV6-3,NA,TRBJ1-2,NA,TGTGCCAGCAGTTACTCGGGAGGGGATAATGGCTACACCTTC,CASSYSGGDNGYTF
TRBV9,NA,TRBJ2-1,TRBD2,TGTGCCAGCAGCACTCGAGGACTAGCGGGGGGCAATGAGCAGTTCTTC,CASSTRGLAGGNEQFF
TRBV2,NA,TRBJ1-2,NA,TGTGCCAGCGGACAGTCGTTTGGCTACACCTTC,CASGQSFGYTF
TRBV14,NA,TRBJ2-7,TRBD2,TGTGCCAGCAGCTTCAGCGGCCGTTCGACTAGCGGGGGATTGTACGAGCAGTACTTC,CASSFSGRSTSGGLYEQYF
TRBV5-1,NA,TRBJ2-1,TRBD1,TGCGCCAGCAGGACCGGGACAGGGGCAGATGAGCAGTTCTTC,CASRTGTGADEQFF
TRBV10-3,NA,TRBJ1-2,TRBD1,TGTGCCATCAAGAGAGGGACAGGGGATGGCTCGGTCGAGGGCTACACCTTC,CAIKRGTGDGSVEGYTF
TRBV2,NA,TRBJ1-4,TRBD1,TGTGCCAGCAGTCCGGACAGGGGACATCGTACAACTAATGAAAAACTGTTTTTT,CASSPDRGHRTTNEKLFF